This T cell receptor beta chain was obtained from a study of blood T cell repertoires in COVID-19. Overall study: Collection of acute and convalescent COVID-19 samples took place in the United States, Italy and Spain. In each case, the material was cDNA or gDNA derived from T cells, B-cell-depleted T cells, or PBMCs.

The repertoire was sequenced with immunoSEQ multiplex PCR; TCRdb's copy has only in-frame clones and lacks some. The data contain a few hundred thousand clones, 65% to 90% of them singletons. Germline assignment: CDR1 GTSNPN and CDR2 SVGIG (reference sequence). The V and J ends lost 2 bases and 0 bases respectively, with 10 bases between them. This CDR3 has 14 amino acids. V and J are TRBV30 and TRBJ1-1; D call uncertain. The sequence was obtained from a middle-aged man who had recovered from COVID-19. Material: PBMCs or T cells enriched from blood (not recorded which). CDR3: CAWSLTDMNTEAFF. CDR3 in DNA: TGTGCCTGGAGTCTCACAGACATGAACACTGAAGCTTTCTTT.